This T cell receptor beta chain was documented in a study of T cell responses to AZD1222 COVID-19 vaccine. Overall study results and limits: Mostly white British, mostly female donors; authors suggested clonal diversity may be underestimated. Only six people who got AZD1222 tested seropositive at baseline. After the peak T cell response, and only then, were repertoires sampled.

TCRdb keeps only in-frame clones here, not all; method: immunoSEQ multiplex PCR. The data hold tens of thousands of clones, with roughly 89% observed a single time. A single count supports this clone. Antigen: not known. The origin of this receptor is an adult who received the AZD1222 COVID-19 vaccine. The sample was peripheral blood, taken 28 days after the second AZD1222 dose.

CDR3 sequence (DNA): TGTGCCAGCAGTTTCGCGGGAGAGCTGTACAATGAGCAGTTCTTC. Amino acid sequence: CASSFAGELYNEQFF. V is TRBV27 and J is TRBJ2-1; 7 nucleotides match TRBD2. The CDR3 loop spans 15 amino acids. Germline trimming cut 3 bases from V and 4 bases from J; bases unmatched to any gene: 6. The germline gives CDR1 MNHEY, CDR2 SMNVEV (reference sequence).